Included here is one T cell receptor (beta chain) sequence, with context. The data stem from a study of T cell responses to AZD1222 COVID-19 vaccine. The germline gives CDR1 KGHSH, CDR2 LQKENI. The ends were cut back, 0 bases at V and 2 bases at J, with 1 base in the middle. The CDR3 totals 13 residues. Using immunoSEQ multiplex PCR, the repertoire was profiled, and TCRdb retains in-frame clones only, with some absent. The sample lists some 36,000 clones, roughly 91% occurring once. This specimen consisted of peripheral blood, obtained on day 0 of AZD1222 vaccination. This sequence joins TRBV18 and TRBJ2-2; D not certain. The TCR originated in an adult in good health. The CDR3 nucleotides are TGTGCCAGCTCACCACCTAACACCGGGGAGCTGTTTTTT. This codes for CASSPPNTGELFF.